This T cell receptor (beta chain) derives from a study of cytomegalovirus exposure and HLA in healthy donors. Study outcomes and limitations: Highly shared sequence variants in one cluster were likely a sequencing artifact.

The germline CDR1 and CDR2 sequences are SEHNR and FQNEAQ (reference sequence). The ends lost 7 bases at V and 1 base at J; junction bases unmatched: 14. The CDR3 is 18 residues long. PCR employed 60 Vbeta and 13 Jbeta primers. Sequenced by immunoSEQ multiplex PCR; TCRdb stores in-frame clones only, minus some. Seen here are roughly 140,000 clones, over 60% observed once, and the top ten hold around 3%. As regards this clone: Its matching antigen is unknown.

The V and J genes are TRBV7-9 and TRBJ2-7; 12 bases agree with TRBD1. The receptor comes from a woman in her twenties or thirties in good health and CMV-seropositive. The sequenced material came from PBMCs. The CDR3 DNA follows: TGTGCCAGCATCCGGGGACAGGGGGCTGTCGGTAGGTCCTACGAGCAGTACTTC. Translated: CASIRGQGAVGRSYEQYF. Full variable domain (remainder filled in from reference TRBV7-9 and TRBJ2-7): DTGVSQNPRHKITKRGQNVTFRCDPISEHNRLYWYRQTLGQGPEFLTYFQNEAQLEKSRLLSDRFSAERPKGSFSTLEIQRTEQGDSAMYLCASIRGQGAVGRSYEQYFGPGTRLTVT.